Below, 15 T cell receptor beta chains from the same sample are listed, as sequenced in a study of OX40 agonist ivuxolimab in advanced cancers. TCRdb's table, derived via immunoSEQ multiplex PCR, lists solely in-frame clones and lacks some. The sample records 15,000 to 20,000 clones, around 86% being singletons. Sequenced material: CD4+ or CD8+ T cells sorted from blood, taken in a trial of the OX40 agonist ivuxolimab. The origin of the receptors is an adult with an advanced solid tumor such as melanoma, head and neck, liver or kidney cancer.

V usage is TRBV27 and J usage is TRBJ2-3, with a possible D match to TRBD2 (7 bases). The CDR3 loop spans 15 amino acids. V lost 2 bases, J lost 8 bases, and 17 bases lay in between. Germline V lookup: CDR1 MNHEY, CDR2 SMNVEV (reference sequence). The CDR3 spells CASSLMKARGGTQYF. The DNA for the CDR3 is TGTGCCAGCAGTTTAATGAAGGCAAGGGGGGGTACGCAGTATTTT.

The chain joins TRBV6-6 to TRBJ2-2, with D possibly being TRBD2 (5 bases). V was shortened by 1 base and J by 3 bases, with 12 bases between the two germline ends. Germline V gene data show CDR1 as MNHNY and CDR2 as SVGAGI (reference sequence). The CDR3 loop spans 16 amino acids. The CDR3 DNA follows: TGTGCCAGCAGTTACTTGAGTCTAGCAGACACCGGGGAGCTGTTTTTT. This translates into CASSYLSLADTGELFF.

The V and J genes are TRBV28 and TRBJ2-1; 8 bases are a match to TRBD2. The J segment lost 10 bases and the V segment lost 3 bases, leaving 8 bases of the junction unmatched. The length of the CDR3 is 14 residues. CDR1 and CDR2 (germline): MDHEN, SYDVKM. CDR3 DNA sequence: TGTGCCAGCAGTTTTTTGCTAGCGGGCGCCGAGCAGTTCTTC. Translating gives CASSFLLAGAEQFF.

This clone is medium-sized. The genes are TRBV6-5 and TRBJ2-1; D not resolved. This CDR3 comprises 13 residues. V was clipped by 7 bases and J by 0 bases, with 7 bases between them. Looked up from germline, CDR1 is MNHEY and CDR2 is SVGAGI. CDR3 sequence reads: CASTPSSYNEQFF. Written as DNA, the CDR3 is TGTGCCAGCACCCCGAGCTCCTACAATGAGCAGTTCTTC.

CDR3 DNA: TGTGCCAGTACCCCAGCGACGGCCAGCACAGATACGCAGTATTTT. Translating it yields CASTPATASTDTQYF. The chain links TRBV19 to TRBJ2-3, with D unresolved. Germline V gene lookup returns CDR1 LNHDA and CDR2 SQIVND (reference sequence). This CDR3 contains 15 residues. With 7 bases removed from V and 0 bases from J, the gap between germline ends came to 14 bases.

This rearrangement joins TRBV4-1 to TRBJ1-3; D ambiguous. CDR3 size: 14 residues. Trimming took 5 bases from V and 4 from J, leaving 12 bases between them. The germline V gene encodes CDR1 MGHRA and CDR2 YSYEKL. The CDR3 region has the DNA TGCGCCAGCAGCAGTACCCTTTGGGGAAACACCATATATTTT. Its translation: CASSSTLWGNTIYF.

The chain combines TRBV5-1 with TRBJ2-7; TRBD2 agrees at 8 bases. This CDR3 spans 13 amino acids. Unmatched junction bases numbered 4, after V lost 5 bases and J lost 3 bases. CDR1 is SGHRS, CDR2 YFSETQ, per germline. CDR3 DNA: TGCGCCAGCAGGGGGGGACTAGTCTACGAGCAGTACTTC. Protein product: CASRGGLVYEQYF.

V usage is TRBV10-3 and J usage is TRBJ2-2; perhaps TRBD1 as D (5 bases). This CDR3 comprises 15 residues. CDR1 is ENHRY, CDR2 SYGVKD, per germline. The ends were cut back, 2 bases at V and 4 bases at J, with 11 bases in the middle. CDR3 DNA sequence: TGTGCCATCAGTGAGGACAGCGACACCACCGGGGAGCTGTTTTTT. Its protein is CAISEDSDTTGELFF.

The V gene is TRBV7-6, the J gene TRBJ2-1; tentative D call: TRBD1 (6 bases). The CDR3 sequence is 15 residues long. Trimming stripped 5 bases from V and 7 bases from J, with 18 bases between. Germline V lookup: CDR1 SGHVS, CDR2 FNYEAQ. CDR3: CASSRTGFVGNEQFF. Here the CDR3 DNA reads TGTGCCAGCAGCCGAACAGGGTTTGTCGGGAATGAGCAGTTCTTC.

The V call is TRBV11-2, the J call TRBJ1-2, with D possibly matching TRBD1 (5 bases). V lost 5 bases to trimming and J lost 8 bases, with 12 bases between them. This CDR3 has 12 residues. CDR1 and CDR2 (germline): SGHAT, FQNNGV. The CDR3 here is CASSPLTEGYTF. For the CDR3, the DNA is TGTGCCAGCAGCCCTCTGACAGAAGGCTACACCTTC. The variable domain in full, with the rest retrieved from reference TRBV11-2 and TRBJ1-2, is EAGVAQSPRYKIIEKRQSVAFWCNPISGHATLYWYQQILGQGPKLLIQFQNNGVVDDSQLPKDRFSAERLKGVDSTLKIQPAKLEDSAVYLCASSPLTEGYTFGSGTRLTVV.

The chain is built from TRBV14 and TRBJ1-5; 7 nucleotides agree with TRBD1. The CDR3 contains 16 residues. Trimming removed 0 bases from V and 9 bases from J; junction bases left unmatched: 11. Germline V CDR1 and CDR2: SGHDN, FVKESK. The CDR3 region has the DNA TGTGCCAGCAGCCAAGATGGACAGGCCCCCATATGGCCCCAGCATTTT. It specifies CASSQDGQAPIWPQHF.

The V call is TRBV5-5, the J call TRBJ2-7; D is uncertain. Looked up from germline, CDR1 is SGHKS and CDR2 is YYEKEE (reference sequence). V was trimmed by 7 bases and J by 3 bases, leaving 20 bases between them. The length of the CDR3 is 15 residues. Written as DNA, the CDR3 is TGTGCCAGCCGTTCCCATGATGTAGGATTCTACGAGCAGTACTTC. It yields the protein CASRSHDVGFYEQYF. The full variable domain, in which reference TRBV5-5 and TRBJ2-7 provide the parts outside the CDR3, is DAGVTQSPTHLIKTRGQQVTLRCSPISGHKSVSWYQQVLGQGPQFIFQYYEKEERGRGNFPDRFSARQFPNYSSELNVNALLLGDSALYLCASRSHDVGFYEQYFGPGTRLTVT.

The V gene is TRBV27, the J gene TRBJ2-2; no clear D. Trimming left V 3 bases short and J 6 bases short, with 8 bases between. Per germline, CDR1 MNHEY and CDR2 SMNVEV (reference sequence). This CDR3 is built from 13 residues. The CDR3 protein is CASSFVTPGELFF. As DNA, the CDR3 is TGTGCCAGCAGTTTCGTAACCCCCGGGGAGCTGTTTTTT.

CDR3 nucleotide sequence: TGTGCCAGTAGTATGGTAGAGGGAAGCCAAGAGACCCAGTACTTC. Its translation is CASSMVEGSQETQYF. The V and J genes are TRBV19 and TRBJ2-5, with a weak D call TRBD2 (5 bases). V lost 3 bases and J 1 base, leaving 12 bases between the germline ends. CDR1 and CDR2 from the germline V gene are LNHDA and SQIVND (reference sequence). The CDR3 runs to 15 residues. Based on the CDR3 plus reference TRBV19 and TRBJ2-5, the full variable domain is DGGITQSPKYLFRKEGQNVTLSCEQNLNHDAMYWYRQDPGQGLRLIYYSQIVNDFQKGDIAEGYSVSREKKESFPLTVTSAQKNPTAFYLCASSMVEGSQETQYFGPGTRLLVL.

This clone was observed once. The V gene is TRBV28, the J gene TRBJ1-5, with TRBD1 as a possible D gene (6 bases). V lost 6 bases and J 0 bases, leaving 15 bases between the germline ends. CDR3 length equals 16 residues. Germline CDR1 reads MDHEN; CDR2 reads SYDVKM. The CDR3 bases are TGTGCCAGCAGCACCGTGGGGGGCTATAGCAATCAGCCCCAGCATTTT. As protein: CASSTVGGYSNQPQHF. Drawing the rest from reference TRBV28 and TRBJ1-5, the complete variable domain is DVKVTQSSRYLVKRTGEKVFLECVQDMDHENMFWYRQDPGLGLRLIYFSYDVKMKEKGDIPEGYSVSREKKERFSLILESASTNQTSMYLCASSTVGGYSNQPQHFGDGTRLSIL.